This TCR beta chain was identified in a study of cytomegalovirus exposure and HLA in healthy donors. Concerning this clone: Its specificity is unknown.

Germline V gene data show CDR1 as MNHEY and CDR2 as SVGAGI. Trimming took off 2 bases at V and 3 bases at J, with 12 bases between the two ends. CDR3 size: 15 residues. Sequencing used immunoSEQ multiplex PCR; TCRdb keeps in-frame clones, though not all of them. In the table there are about 200,000 clones, about 81% of which are singletons. Findings of the study overall: High specificity and sensitivity for cytomegalovirus status were reported for the classifier.

Sequencing input: PBMCs. The source of this sequence is a woman younger than 45 in good health and CMV-seronegative. The chain recombines TRBV6-5 with TRBJ2-3; TRBD2 is a possible D gene (5 bases). CDR3 loop: CASSYRIGVTDTQYF. CDR3 in DNA: TGTGCCAGCAGTTACCGGATCGGGGTGACAGATACGCAGTATTTT.